This TCR beta chain was identified in a study of cytomegalovirus exposure and HLA in healthy donors. Study outcomes and limitations: Some V segments (TRBV6-2 and TRBV6-3 among them) were excluded as indistinguishable. With further analysis later on, most CMV-associated TCR beta chains appeared HLA-restricted.

Comment on this clone: Its antigen is unidentified.

The V gene's germline CDR1 is MGHRA and CDR2 YSYEKL. V shed 4 bases and J 7 bases; nucleotides not matched to a gene: 6. The CDR3 has 13 residues. The PCR had 60 Vbeta and 13 Jbeta primers. Profiling relied on immunoSEQ multiplex PCR, and the TCRdb table lists in-frame clones only, not all of them. The sample shows 150,000 to 200,000 clones, 80% to 85% of them seen only once. Specimen: PBMCs. The sequence was obtained from a young woman in good health and CMV-seropositive. The rearrangement uses TRBV4-1 and TRBJ1-2, with TRBD1 matching 7 bases. CDR3 sequence (DNA): TGCGCCAGCAGCCGAGACACAGGGGTTGGCTACACCTTC. It translates to CASSRDTGVGYTF.